One sample yielded the 21 T cell receptor beta chains listed below, sequenced in a study of metastatic and nonmetastatic thyroid tumors. Patients had received no treatment of any kind before thyroid surgery. TCRdb re-analyzed the PCR reads using MiXCR. Seen here are around 26,000 clones, roughly 22% observed once, and the top ten hold around 4.6%. The sequenced sample consisted of adjacent normal tissue. Receptors were obtained from a female donor with papillary thyroid cancer or a benign thyroid nodule (not recorded which). Some clones in this sample may be carry-over from other donors' samples.

This clone was seen ten or more times. The CDR3 DNA reads as TGTGCCAGCAGTTTAGTAGGATACCAAGAGACCCAGTACTTC. Amino acid sequence: CASSLVGYQETQYF. This sequence joins TRBV28 and TRBJ2-5; D gene ambiguous. The CDR3 extends over 14 amino acids. Deletions cut 2 bases from V and 0 bases from J, with 7 bases between. Germline V gene lookup returns CDR1 MDHEN and CDR2 SYDVKM.

In its sample, this clone was seen many times. The chain is built from TRBV7-2 and TRBJ2-2; D remains ambiguous. Germline V lookup: CDR1 SGHTA, CDR2 FQGNSA. V was trimmed by 6 bases and J by 6 bases, leaving 11 bases between them. The CDR3 extends over 13 amino acids. DNA for the CDR3: TGTGCCAGCAGATCAGTAGGAGCCGGGGAGCTGTTTTTT. This codes for CASRSVGAGELFF.

This clone was detected many times. This chain connects TRBV11-1 to TRBJ2-2; 7 positions agree with TRBD1. Germline lookup yields CDR1 SGHAT and CDR2 FQDESV (reference sequence). This CDR3 contains 15 residues. The ends lost 5 bases at V and 4 bases at J; junction bases unmatched: 7. The DNA for the CDR3 is TGTGCCAGCAGCCCTCAAGGGGGCGGCACCGGGGAGCTGTTTTTT. This encodes CASSPQGGGTGELFF.

This clone was observed many times. This chain connects TRBV18 to TRBJ1-4, with D unclear. Germline V CDR1 and CDR2: KGHSH, LQKENI. The CDR3 consists of 15 residues. Trimming removed 2 bases at V and 5 bases at J, with 12 bases between. CDR3 nucleotides: TGTGCCAGCTCACCAACAAACAGAATAAATGAAAAACTGTTTTTT. Translating gives CASSPTNRINEKLFF.

In its sample, this clone was seen many times. The chain is built from TRBV9 and TRBJ2-2, with no clear D. Germline CDR1 SGDLS, CDR2 YYNGEE. The CDR3 runs 15 residues. V gave up 4 bases and J gave up 1 base, with 11 bases separating them. The CDR3: CASSSRPLNTGELFF. For the CDR3, the DNA is TGTGCCAGCAGCTCACGACCCTTGAACACCGGGGAGCTGTTTTTT.

This clone was recorded at least ten times. The V gene is TRBV20-1, the J gene TRBJ1-2; TRBD1 is a possible D gene (6 bases). The CDR3 runs to 12 residues. Deletions cut 5 bases from V and 7 bases from J, with 14 bases between. Germline lookup yields CDR1 DFQATT and CDR2 SNEGSKA (reference sequence). CDR3: CSAGGGAGGYTF. CDR3 nucleotides: TGCAGTGCTGGCGGGGGGGCTGGTGGCTACACCTTC.

V is TRBV6-5 and J is TRBJ1-2; D might be TRBD1 (5 bases). Germline CDR1 is MNHEY and CDR2 is SVGAGI. Trimming stripped 0 bases from V and 5 bases from J, with 10 bases between. The CDR3 totals 14 residues. CDR3 DNA sequence: TGTGCCAGCAGTTACTCGGGACCGAATTATGGCTACACCTTC. Protein: CASSYSGPNYGYTF.

Sample share makes this clone medium-sized. The chain employs TRBV6-1 and TRBJ1-5, with TRBD1 as a possible D gene (6 bases). The CDR3 covers 17 residues. Trimming stripped 5 bases from V and 5 bases from J, with 22 bases between. Germline values: CDR1 MNHNS, CDR2 SASEGT. The CDR3 DNA reads TGTGCCAGCAGTACCGGAACTGGGACACGGCAGCATCAGCCCCAGCATTTT. Translated: CASSTGTGTRQHQPQHF.

The V gene is TRBV5-4, the J gene TRBJ2-5, with TRBD1 identical over 9 bases. Germline lookup yields CDR1 SGHNT and CDR2 YYREEE (reference sequence). The CDR3 is 14 amino acids. The ends lost 0 bases at V and 5 bases at J; junction bases unmatched: 2. Here the CDR3 DNA reads TGTGCCAGCAGCTTGGTGACAGGGGGTGAGACCCAGTACTTC. This encodes CASSLVTGGETQYF.

As to this clone: Its ends do not fully match the called genes, so a read error is possible. The V call is TRBV5-1, the J call TRBJ2-7; D not resolved. The CDR3 has 15 residues. CDR1 is SGHRS, CDR2 YFSETQ, per germline. CDR3 sequence reads: CASRLDGGSPFEQYF. In nucleotides, the CDR3 is TGCGCCAGCAGATTGGATGGCGGATCCCCATTCGAGCAGTACTTC.

This clone has a count of ten or more. The CDR3 sequence is CASSQDPAGAWGTEAFF. In DNA form, the CDR3 reads TGTGCCAGCAGCCAGGACCCAGCCGGGGCTTGGGGCACTGAAGCTTTCTTT. The gene calls are TRBV4-2 and TRBJ1-1; TRBD1 might be the D (5 bases). The CDR3 spans 17 residues. Deletions cut 3 bases from V and 4 bases from J, with 21 bases between. Germline assignment: CDR1 LGHNA and CDR2 YNFKEQ.

This clone was observed a few times. One end of the junction does not line up with germline, which may come from a read error. CDR3 sequence: CASTLGGEQFF. The CDR3 DNA follows: TGTGCCAGCACCTTAGGGGGTGAGCAGTTCTTC. The V gene is TRBV7-8, the J gene TRBJ2-1; possibly TRBD1 for D (6 bases). CDR3 length: 11 residues. Germline V gene sequence: CDR1 SGHVS, CDR2 FQNEAQ.

Ten or more counts support this clone. The J gene is TRBJ1-4, the V gene TRBV9; D ambiguous. This CDR3 contains 14 residues. The germline V gene encodes CDR1 SGDLS and CDR2 YYNGEE. Between the trimmed V and J ends, which lost 0 bases and 5 bases, there was a span of 8 bases. The CDR3 reads CASSVGGYNEKLFF. CDR3 bases: TGTGCCAGCAGCGTAGGGGGATACAATGAAAAACTGTTTTTT.

This clone is medium-sized (0.01 to 0.1%). The rearrangement links TRBV6-2 or TRBV6-3 to TRBJ2-7; TRBD2 matches 9 bases. The CDR3 extends over 18 amino acids. Germline V gene lookup returns CDR1 MNHEY and CDR2 SVGEGT. V lost 0 bases, J lost 2 bases, and 11 bases stayed unmatched. The CDR3 nucleotides are TGTGCCAGCAGTTACTCTAGGCCCCGGCGGGAGGGCCCCTACGAGCAGTACTTC. Protein product: CASSYSRPRREGPYEQYF.

This clone has ten or more counts. This chain links TRBV29-1 with TRBJ2-7; D gene ambiguous. CDR3 length: 12 amino acids. Germline assignment: CDR1 SQVTM and CDR2 ANQGSEA. The ends were cut back, 6 bases at V and 2 bases at J, with 11 bases in the middle. The CDR3 sequence is CSVAAAPYEQYF. Here the CDR3 DNA reads TGCAGCGTGGCGGCGGCCCCCTACGAGCAGTACTTC.

The V call is TRBV30, the J call TRBJ1-2; D perhaps matches TRBD1 (5 bases). Germline V gives CDR1 GTSNPN, CDR2 SVGIG (reference sequence). Trimming stripped 3 bases from V and 4 bases from J, with 9 bases between. CDR3 length equals 12 residues. CDR3 coding DNA: TGTGCCTGGAGACTGGGGGTCTATGGCTACACCTTC. The encoded protein is CAWRLGVYGYTF.

Relative to its sample, this clone is medium-sized (0.01 to 0.1%). The rearrangement joins TRBV6-2 or TRBV6-3 to TRBJ2-7, with TRBD1 matching 9 bases. The CDR3 is 14 amino acids. The V gene end was trimmed by 1 base and the J gene end by 4 bases; junction bases not matched to a gene: 2. Germline V gives CDR1 MNHEY, CDR2 SVGEGT. The CDR3 protein is CASSYYGQGYEQYF. The DNA of the CDR3 is TGTGCCAGCAGTTACTATGGACAGGGGTACGAGCAGTACTTC.

On this clone itself: Compared with germline, one end of the junction differs, possibly owing to a read error. The rearrangement joins TRBV12-3 or TRBV12-4 to TRBJ2-5, with D possibly being TRBD1 (5 bases). The CDR3 contains 15 residues. The CDR3, as DNA: TGTGCCAGCAGTCCAGACAGACGGCCCCAAGAGACTCAGTACTTC. Protein product: CASSPDRRPQETQYF.

This clone occurred many times. The chain carries TRBV4-1 and TRBJ1-3; tentatively, D is TRBD1 (6 bases). V shed 1 base and J shed 0 bases, with 10 bases lying between them. In germline, CDR1 is MGHRA, CDR2 YSYEKL. The CDR3 is 16 amino acids. CDR3 in DNA: TGCGCCAGCAGCCAAGGTCAGGGGAGCTCTGGAAACACCATATATTTT. Its translation: CASSQGQGSSGNTIYF.

This clone was recorded at least ten times. Since a much larger clone is just one base distant, this may be a read error. The gene calls are TRBV20-1 and TRBJ2-3; D remains ambiguous. Germline CDR1 and CDR2: DFQATT and SNEGSKA (reference sequence). This CDR3 region has 13 residues. Trimming removed 3 bases at V and 2 bases at J, with 9 bases between. The CDR3 loop is CSASLPHTDTQYF. The CDR3 coding sequence is TGCAGTGCTAGTTTACCCCACACAGATACGCAGTATTTT.

This clone was recorded many times. In the same sample, other DNA sequences code for this CDR3. The chain couples TRBV3-1 to TRBJ1-3; D is unresolved. CDR1 is LGHDT, CDR2 YNNKEL, per germline (reference sequence). V was trimmed by 1 base and J by 0 bases, leaving 7 bases between them. CDR3 length: 15 residues. CDR3 residues: CASSQGPNSGNTIYF. As DNA, the CDR3 is TGTGCCAGCAGCCAAGGACCCAACTCTGGAAACACCATATATTTT.